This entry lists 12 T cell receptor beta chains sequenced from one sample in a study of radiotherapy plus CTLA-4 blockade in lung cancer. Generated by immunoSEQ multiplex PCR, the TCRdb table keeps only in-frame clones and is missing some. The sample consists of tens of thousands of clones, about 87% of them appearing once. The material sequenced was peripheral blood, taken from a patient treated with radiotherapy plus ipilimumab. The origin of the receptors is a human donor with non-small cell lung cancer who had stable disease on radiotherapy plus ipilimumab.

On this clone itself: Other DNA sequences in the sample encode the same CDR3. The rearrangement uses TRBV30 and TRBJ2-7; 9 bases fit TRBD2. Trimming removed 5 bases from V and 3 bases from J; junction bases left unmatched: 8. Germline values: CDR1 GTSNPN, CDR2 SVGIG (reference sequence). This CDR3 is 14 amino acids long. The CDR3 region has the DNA TGTGCCTGGGGGGGCGGGGGGGCGAGCTACGAGCAGTACTTC. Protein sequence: CAWGGGGASYEQYF.

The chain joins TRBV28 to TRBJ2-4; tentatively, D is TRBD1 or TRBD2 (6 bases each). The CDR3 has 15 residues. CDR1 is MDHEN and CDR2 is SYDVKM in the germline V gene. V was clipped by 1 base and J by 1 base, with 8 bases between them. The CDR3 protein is CASSLLGGAKNIQYF. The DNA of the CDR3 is TGTGCCAGCAGTTTATTAGGGGGGGCCAAAAACATTCAGTACTTC.

This chain's CDR3 is CASSQGVGAPGTDTQYF. For the CDR3, the DNA is TGTGCCAGCAGCCAAGGGGTCGGGGCGCCCGGCACAGATACGCAGTATTTT. V and J are TRBV7-3 and TRBJ2-3; D is tentatively TRBD1 or TRBD2 (5 bases each). The V end was cut by 5 bases, the J end by 1 base, with 19 bases between. Germline lookup yields CDR1 SGHTA and CDR2 FQGTGA. This CDR3 has 17 amino acids.

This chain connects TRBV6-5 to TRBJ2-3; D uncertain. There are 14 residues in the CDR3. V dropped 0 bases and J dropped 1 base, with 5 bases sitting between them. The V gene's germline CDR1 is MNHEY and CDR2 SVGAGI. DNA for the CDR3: TGTGCCAGCAGTTACTCCCGGGGCACAGATACGCAGTATTTT. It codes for CASSYSRGTDTQYF.

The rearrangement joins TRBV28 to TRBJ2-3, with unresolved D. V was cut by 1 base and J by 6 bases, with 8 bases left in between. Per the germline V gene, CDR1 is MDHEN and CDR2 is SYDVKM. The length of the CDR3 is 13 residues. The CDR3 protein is CASSLLGWDTQYF. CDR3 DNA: TGTGCCAGCAGTTTATTGGGTTGGGATACGCAGTATTTT.

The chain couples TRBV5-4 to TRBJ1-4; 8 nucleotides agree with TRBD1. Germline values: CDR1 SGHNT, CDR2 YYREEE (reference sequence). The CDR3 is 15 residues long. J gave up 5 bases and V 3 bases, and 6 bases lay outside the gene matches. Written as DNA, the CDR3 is TGTGCCAGCAGCTCCGGGACAGGCTCCAATGAAAAACTGTTTTTT. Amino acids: CASSSGTGSNEKLFF. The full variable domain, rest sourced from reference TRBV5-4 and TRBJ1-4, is ETGVTQSPTHLIKTRGQQVTLRCSSQSGHNTVSWYQQALGQGPQFIFQYYREEENGRGNFPPRFSGLQFPNYSSELNVNALELDDSALYLCASSSGTGSNEKLFFGSGTQLSVL.

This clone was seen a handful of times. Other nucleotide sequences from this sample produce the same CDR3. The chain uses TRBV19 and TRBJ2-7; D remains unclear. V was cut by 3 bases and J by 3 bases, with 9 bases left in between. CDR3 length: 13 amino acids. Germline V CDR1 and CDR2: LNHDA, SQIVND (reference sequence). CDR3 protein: CASSISRSYEQYF. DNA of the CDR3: TGTGCCAGTAGTATTTCGAGGAGCTACGAGCAGTACTTC.

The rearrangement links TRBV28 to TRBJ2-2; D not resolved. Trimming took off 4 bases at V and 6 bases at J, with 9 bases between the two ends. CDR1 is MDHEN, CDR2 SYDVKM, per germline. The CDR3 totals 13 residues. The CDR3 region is CASSWSGSGELFF. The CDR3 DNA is TGTGCCAGCAGTTGGTCCGGGTCCGGGGAGCTGTTTTTT. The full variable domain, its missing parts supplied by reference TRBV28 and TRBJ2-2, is DVKVTQSSRYLVKRTGEKVFLECVQDMDHENMFWYRQDPGLGLRLIYFSYDVKMKEKGDIPEGYSVSREKKERFSLILESASTNQTSMYLCASSWSGSGELFFGEGSRLTVL.

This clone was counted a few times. CDR3 nucleotide sequence: TGTGCCAGCAGCCTCGACAGGGGGAACACTGAAGCTTTCTTT. The encoded protein is CASSLDRGNTEAFF. The chain is built from TRBV6-6 and TRBJ1-1; 8 nucleotides align to TRBD1. The CDR3 is 14 residues long. The V segment lost 6 bases and the J segment 1 base; nucleotides outside the gene matches: 4. Germline assignment: CDR1 MNHNY and CDR2 SVGAGI (reference sequence).

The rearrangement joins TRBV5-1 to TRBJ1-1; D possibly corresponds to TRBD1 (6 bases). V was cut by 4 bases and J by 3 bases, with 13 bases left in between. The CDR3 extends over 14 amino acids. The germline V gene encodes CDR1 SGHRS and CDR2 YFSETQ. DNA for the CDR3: TGCGCCAGCAGCACAGGGCTCGGGGACACTGAAGCTTTCTTT. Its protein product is CASSTGLGDTEAFF.

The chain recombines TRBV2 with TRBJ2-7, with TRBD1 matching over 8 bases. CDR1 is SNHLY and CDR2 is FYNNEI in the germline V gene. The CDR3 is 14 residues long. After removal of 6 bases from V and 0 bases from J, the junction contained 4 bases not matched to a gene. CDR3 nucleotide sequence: TGTGCCAGCAGAGACAGGGGCACCTCCTACGAGCAGTACTTC. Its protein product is CASRDRGTSYEQYF.

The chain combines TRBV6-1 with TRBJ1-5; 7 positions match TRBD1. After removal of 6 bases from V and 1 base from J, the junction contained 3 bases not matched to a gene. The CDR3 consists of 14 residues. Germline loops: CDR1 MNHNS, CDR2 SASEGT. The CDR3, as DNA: TGTGCCAGCAGCGGGACAGAGAGCAATCAGCCCCAGCATTTT. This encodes CASSGTESNQPQHF.